A single sample gave rise to the 27 T cell receptor beta chains below, sequenced in a study of blood T cell repertoires in COVID-19. TCRdb's copy holds only in-frame clones and misses some; the assay was immunoSEQ multiplex PCR. The table records approximately 380,000 clones, 88% of them present only once. Sequenced sample: PBMCs or T cells enriched from blood (not recorded which). The receptor set was obtained from a woman aged 18 to 35 who had recovered from COVID-19.

The J gene is TRBJ2-7, the V gene TRBV6-5, with 11 bases aligning to TRBD1. Per germline, CDR1 MNHEY and CDR2 SVGAGI. The J segment lost 3 bases and the V segment lost 2 bases, leaving 6 bases of the junction unmatched. This CDR3 is built from 16 residues. CDR3 residues: CASSYLPGQGVYEQYF. The CDR3 region has the DNA TGTGCCAGCAGTTACCTGCCGGGACAGGGGGTCTACGAGCAGTACTTC.

The rearrangement joins TRBV2 to TRBJ1-3; D possibly corresponds to TRBD1 (5 bases). The germline V gene encodes CDR1 SNHLY and CDR2 FYNNEI. The CDR3 is 16 residues long. Deletions cut 3 bases from V and 0 bases from J, with 12 bases between. The CDR3 reads CASSEGGLFSGNTIYF. In DNA form, the CDR3 reads TGTGCCAGCAGTGAGGGGGGACTATTCTCTGGAAACACCATATATTTT.

The chain uses TRBV27 and TRBJ1-5, with a weak D call TRBD1 (5 bases). The CDR3 totals 12 residues. V dropped 8 bases and J dropped 5 bases, with 10 bases sitting between them. Germline assignment: CDR1 MNHEY and CDR2 SMNVEV (reference sequence). This chain's CDR3 is CASGAGDQPQHF. The CDR3 region has the DNA TGTGCCAGCGGTGCGGGGGATCAGCCCCAGCATTTT.

J is TRBJ2-2 and V is TRBV2; perhaps TRBD2 as D (7 bases). The CDR3 has 18 amino acids. The V gene's germline CDR1 is SNHLY and CDR2 FYNNEI. V lost 6 bases and J lost 3, with 23 bases in between. In nucleotides, the CDR3 is TGTGCCAGCAGGGGACTCGATAGGGGGACTATTCACACCGGGGAGCTGTTTTTT. Amino acids: CASRGLDRGTIHTGELFF.

This clone was seen just once. This sequence joins TRBV7-9 and TRBJ1-1, with 9 positions matching TRBD1. V shed 6 bases, J shed 5 bases, and the junction held 4 bases outside the gene matches. The CDR3 totals 13 residues. Germline loops: CDR1 SEHNR, CDR2 FQNEAQ (reference sequence). CDR3 region: CASRVGQGTEAFF. In nucleotides, the CDR3 is TGTGCCAGCAGAGTCGGACAGGGGACTGAAGCTTTCTTT.

This clone appeared a few times. V gene TRBV5-1 combines with J gene TRBJ2-3; 9 positions match TRBD1. Germline V gene data show CDR1 as SGHRS and CDR2 as YFSETQ. The J segment lost 2 bases and the V segment lost 1 base, leaving 5 bases of the junction unmatched. This CDR3 is built from 16 residues. In nucleotides, the CDR3 is TGCGCCAGCAGCTTGTGGGGGACAGGGCTCACAGATACGCAGTATTTT. The encoded protein is CASSLWGTGLTDTQYF.

Worth noting for this clone: The germline gene is not matched at one end of the junction; a read error may be the cause. The rearrangement links TRBV19 to TRBJ2-3; 9 nucleotides agree with TRBD2. Per the germline V gene, CDR1 is LNHDA and CDR2 is SQIVND (reference sequence). CDR3 length equals 14 residues. CDR3 nucleotides: TGTGCCAGCAGTAGCGGGGGCGGCACAGATACGCAGTATTTT. Translated: CASSSGGGTDTQYF.

The gene calls are TRBV6-5 and TRBJ1-5, with TRBD1 matching over 9 bases. Per the germline V gene, CDR1 is MNHEY and CDR2 is SVGAGI. The CDR3 contains 15 residues. With V trimmed by 6 bases and J by 6 bases, 9 bases remained unmatched. The chain's CDR3 is CASRPPGQGRQPQHF. DNA for the CDR3: TGTGCCAGCAGACCTCCGGGACAGGGTCGTCAGCCCCAGCATTTT.

The chain carries TRBV5-6 and TRBJ1-2; the D gene is possibly TRBD1 (6 bases). The CDR3 spans 16 residues. Trimming removed 2 bases at V and 2 bases at J, with 16 bases between. Germline V gene lookup returns CDR1 SGHDT and CDR2 YYEEEE. For the CDR3, the DNA is TGTGCCAGCAGCTTCCAATCGACAGGATGGAACTATGGCTACACCTTC. Translation gives CASSFQSTGWNYGYTF.

For this clone: The sample carries other DNA sequences with the same CDR3. This chain uses TRBV7-2 with TRBJ1-1, with D unclear. This CDR3 region has 14 residues. Germline CDR1 is SGHTA and CDR2 is FQGNSA. V gave up 0 bases and J gave up 1 base, with 6 bases separating them. CDR3 loop: CASSLAPGNTEAFF. The CDR3 region has the DNA TGTGCCAGCAGCTTAGCGCCGGGGAACACTGAAGCTTTCTTT. The full variable domain, rest sourced from reference TRBV7-2 and TRBJ1-1, is GAGVSQSPSNKVTEKGKDVELRCDPISGHTALYWYRQSLGQGLEFLIYFQGNSAPDKSGLPSDRFSAERTGGSVSTLTIQRTQQEDSAVYLCASSLAPGNTEAFFGQGTRLTVV.

This clone was observed once. J is TRBJ2-7 and V is TRBV19; 10 nucleotides line up with TRBD1. Trimming at V came to 3 bases and at J to 4 bases, leaving 0 bases not matched to a gene. The CDR3 consists of 13 residues. Germline V CDR1 and CDR2: LNHDA, SQIVND (reference sequence). The CDR3 nucleotides read TGTGCCAGTAGTATGGGACAGGGGTACGAGCAGTACTTC. Its translation: CASSMGQGYEQYF.

The chain uses TRBV15 and TRBJ2-2; the D gene is possibly TRBD1 (6 bases). Germline loops: CDR1 LNHNV, CDR2 YYDKDF (reference sequence). The CDR3 runs 14 residues. V was shortened by 3 bases and J by 4 bases, with 9 bases between the two germline ends. Here the CDR3 DNA reads TGTGCCACCAGCAGGGCAGGGGTCACCGGGGAGCTGTTTTTT. Translating it yields CATSRAGVTGELFF.

This rearrangement joins TRBV2 to TRBJ1-5; 7 bases are a match to TRBD1. The CDR3 length is 14 residues. Per the germline V gene, CDR1 is SNHLY and CDR2 is FYNNEI. The V gene end was trimmed by 3 bases and the J gene end by 6 bases; junction bases not matched to a gene: 5. CDR3 sequence (DNA): TGTGCCAGCAGTGATACAGGGGCGAGTCAGCCCCAGCATTTT. Its protein is CASSDTGASQPQHF.

CDR3 sequence (DNA): TGTGCCTGCCAACAAGGACAGGGCGAAGGCTACACCTTC. Amino acid sequence: CACQQGQGEGYTF. The gene calls are TRBV30 and TRBJ1-2, with TRBD1 matching 8 bases. The CDR3 runs 13 residues. Losses at the gene ends were 6 bases for V and 8 bases for J; bases not matched to a gene: 11. Looked up from germline, CDR1 is GTSNPN and CDR2 is SVGIG (reference sequence).

This clone was counted once. CDR3 sequence (DNA): TGTGCCTGGAGTATCCGAAGCTCGGAGGGTCAGCCCCAGCATTTT. The encoded protein is CAWSIRSSEGQPQHF. V usage is TRBV30 and J usage is TRBJ1-5; D call uncertain. Germline V gene sequence: CDR1 GTSNPN, CDR2 SVGIG (reference sequence). The ends were cut back, 2 bases at V and 6 bases at J, with 17 bases in the middle. This CDR3 region has 15 residues.

This chain links TRBV5-1 with TRBJ1-1, with TRBD1 matching over 7 bases. The CDR3 consists of 16 residues. V shed 0 bases and J 3 bases; nucleotides not matched to a gene: 8. CDR1 and CDR2 from the germline V gene are SGHRS and YFSETQ. DNA of the CDR3: TGCGCCAGCAGCTTGGGGTGGAGGGGGCGCGACACTGAAGCTTTCTTT. The encoded protein is CASSLGWRGRDTEAFF.

This chain joins TRBV12-3 or TRBV12-4 and TRBJ1-6, with D unresolved. The CDR3 extends over 13 amino acids. Between the trimmed V and J ends, which lost 3 bases and 10 bases, there was a span of 10 bases. CDR3 nucleotides: TGTGCCAGCAGTTTGGGTACGGGGTCACCCCTCCACTTT. It encodes CASSLGTGSPLHF.

The V call is TRBV6-5, the J call TRBJ1-6; 7 bases are a match to TRBD1. CDR3 length equals 15 residues. Germline loops: CDR1 MNHEY, CDR2 SVGAGI. The V gene end was trimmed by 2 bases and the J gene end by 10 bases; junction bases not matched to a gene: 8. The CDR3 region is CASSYGTVILSPLHF. The CDR3 coding sequence is TGTGCCAGCAGTTACGGGACAGTAATCCTATCACCCCTCCACTTT.

The chain is built from TRBV15 and TRBJ1-2; no firm D call. The CDR3 loop spans 13 amino acids. V dropped 4 bases and J dropped 3 bases, with 9 bases sitting between them. The germline gives CDR1 LNHNV, CDR2 YYDKDF (reference sequence). This CDR3 is CATSKQSDYGYTF. The CDR3 nucleotides are TGTGCCACCAGCAAACAGTCCGACTATGGCTACACCTTC.

The V and J genes are TRBV5-1 and TRBJ1-2; D remains unclear. From germline, CDR1 is SGHRS and CDR2 YFSETQ. CDR3 length: 15 residues. V lost 0 bases to trimming and J lost 3 bases, with 12 bases between them. CDR3 DNA sequence: TGCGCCAGCAGCTTGGGAGGTCTGTCGGACTATGGCTACACCTTC. It codes for CASSLGGLSDYGYTF.

This chain joins TRBV5-5 and TRBJ1-1, with D possibly being TRBD1 (5 bases). Trimming took off 4 bases at V and 10 bases at J, with 11 bases between the two ends. In germline, CDR1 is SGHKS, CDR2 YYEKEE (reference sequence). The CDR3 totals 11 residues. The CDR3 loop reads CASSPDRGAFF. The CDR3 DNA reads as TGTGCCAGCAGCCCCGACAGAGGAGCTTTCTTT.

The V call is TRBV6-4, the J call TRBJ2-1, with 10 positions matching TRBD1. V lost 0 bases to trimming and J lost 8 bases; unmatched junction nucleotides: 4. Looked up from germline, CDR1 is MRHNA and CDR2 is SNTAGT. The CDR3 is 15 amino acids. The CDR3 coding sequence is TGTGCCAGCAGTGACTCTTGGGACAGGGGTGATGAGCAGTTCTTC. Its protein is CASSDSWDRGDEQFF.

V and J are TRBV29-1 and TRBJ2-7; 8 nucleotides align to TRBD1. The germline gives CDR1 SQVTM, CDR2 ANQGSEA. The CDR3 contains 13 residues. Trimming took 5 bases from V and 0 from J; bases not matched to a gene: 3. The CDR3, as DNA: TGCAGCGTTTGGACAGGGAGCTCCTACGAGCAGTACTTC. Protein sequence: CSVWTGSSYEQYF.

The rearrangement uses TRBV5-6 and TRBJ1-2, with TRBD1 as a possible D gene (6 bases). The CDR3 is 14 amino acids. The germline gives CDR1 SGHDT, CDR2 YYEEEE. Trimming took off 0 bases at V and 3 bases at J, with 9 bases between the two ends. The CDR3 DNA reads TGTGCCAGCAGCTTGGATTGGACAGACTATGGCTACACCTTC. Protein product: CASSLDWTDYGYTF.

The chain combines TRBV30 with TRBJ2-2, with 9 bases fitting TRBD2. Germline CDR1 reads GTSNPN; CDR2 reads SVGIG (reference sequence). V shed 6 bases and J 6 bases; nucleotides not matched to a gene: 8. The CDR3 loop spans 14 amino acids. The CDR3 region is CACRPGLAPGELFF. Here the CDR3 DNA reads TGTGCCTGTAGACCGGGACTAGCTCCCGGGGAGCTGTTTTTT.

This clone was seen only once. V usage is TRBV2 and J usage is TRBJ1-5; TRBD1 is a possible D gene (5 bases). Between the trimmed V and J ends, which lost 8 bases and 0 bases, there was a span of 8 bases. Per germline, CDR1 SNHLY and CDR2 FYNNEI. This CDR3 comprises 13 residues. The CDR3 region is CASGQDSNQPQHF. The DNA for the CDR3 is TGTGCCAGCGGACAAGATAGCAATCAGCCCCAGCATTTT.

The gene calls are TRBV4-1 and TRBJ2-5; TRBD2 agrees at 7 bases. CDR1 and CDR2 (germline): MGHRA, YSYEKL. The trim removed 1 base at V and 2 bases at J, leaving 4 bases unmatched. The CDR3 has 15 amino acids. The CDR3 reads CASSQGEAGQETQYF. The DNA of the CDR3 is TGCGCCAGCAGCCAAGGCGAAGCGGGACAAGAGACCCAGTACTTC.